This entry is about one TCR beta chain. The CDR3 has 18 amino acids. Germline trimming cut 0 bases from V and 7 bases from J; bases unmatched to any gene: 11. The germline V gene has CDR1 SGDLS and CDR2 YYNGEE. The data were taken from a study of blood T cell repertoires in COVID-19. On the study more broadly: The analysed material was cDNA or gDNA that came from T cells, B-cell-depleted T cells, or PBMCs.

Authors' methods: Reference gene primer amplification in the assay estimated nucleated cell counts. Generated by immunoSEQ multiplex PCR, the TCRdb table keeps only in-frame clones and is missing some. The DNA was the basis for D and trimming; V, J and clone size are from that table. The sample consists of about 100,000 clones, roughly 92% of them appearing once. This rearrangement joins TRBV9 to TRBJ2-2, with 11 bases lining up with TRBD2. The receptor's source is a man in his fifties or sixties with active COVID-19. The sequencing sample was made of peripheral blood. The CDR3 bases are TGTGCCAGCAGCGTAGGGTTAGCGGGAGGGCAGACTGGCGGGGAGCTGTTTTTT. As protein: CASSVGLAGGQTGGELFF. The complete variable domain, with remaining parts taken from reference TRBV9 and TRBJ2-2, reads DSGVTQTPKHLITATGQRVTLRCSPRSGDLSVYWYQQSLDQGLQFLIQYYNGEERAKGNILERFSAQQFPDLHSELNLSSLELGDSALYFCASSVGLAGGQTGGELFFGEGSRLTVL.